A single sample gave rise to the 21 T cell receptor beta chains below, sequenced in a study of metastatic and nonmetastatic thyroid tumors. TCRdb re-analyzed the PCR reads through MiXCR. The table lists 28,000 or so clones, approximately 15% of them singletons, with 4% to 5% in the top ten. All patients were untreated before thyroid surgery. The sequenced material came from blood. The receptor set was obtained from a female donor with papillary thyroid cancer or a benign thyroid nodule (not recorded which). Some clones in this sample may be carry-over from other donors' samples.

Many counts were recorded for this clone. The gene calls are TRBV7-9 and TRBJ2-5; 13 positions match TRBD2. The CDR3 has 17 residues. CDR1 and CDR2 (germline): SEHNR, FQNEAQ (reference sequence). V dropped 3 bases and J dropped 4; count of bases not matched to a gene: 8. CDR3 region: CASSFRLAGGIGETQYF. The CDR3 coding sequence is TGTGCCAGCAGCTTCAGACTAGCGGGAGGAATAGGAGAGACCCAGTACTTC.

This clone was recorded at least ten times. The CDR3 region has the DNA TGTGCCACCAGTGAAGATCTCAATGAGCAGTTCTTC. Encoded protein: CATSEDLNEQFF. This chain connects TRBV24-1 to TRBJ2-1, with D unclear. CDR1 KGHDR and CDR2 SFDVKD come from the germline V gene. The length of the CDR3 is 12 residues. V was clipped by 4 bases and J by 6 bases, with 6 bases between them.

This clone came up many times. For the CDR3, the DNA is TGTGCCAGCAGCTTGCGTCCAGGGGGTTACACCGGGGAGCTGTTTTTT. Encoded protein: CASSLRPGGYTGELFF. The gene calls are TRBV5-4 and TRBJ2-2, with TRBD1 matching 7 bases. Trimming cost V 1 base and J 3 bases; bases outside gene matches: 6. Germline loops: CDR1 SGHNT, CDR2 YYREEE (reference sequence). This CDR3 spans 16 amino acids. The full variable domain, its missing parts supplied by reference TRBV5-4 and TRBJ2-2, is ETGVTQSPTHLIKTRGQQVTLRCSSQSGHNTVSWYQQALGQGPQFIFQYYREEENGRGNFPPRFSGLQFPNYSSELNVNALELDDSALYLCASSLRPGGYTGELFFGEGSRLTVL.

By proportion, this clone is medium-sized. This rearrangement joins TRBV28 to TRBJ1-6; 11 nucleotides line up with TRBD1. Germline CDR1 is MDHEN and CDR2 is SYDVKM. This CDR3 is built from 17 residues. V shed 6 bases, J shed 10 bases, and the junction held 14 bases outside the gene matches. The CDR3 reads CASRLRGQGVFGSPLHF. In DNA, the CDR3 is TGTGCCAGCAGACTGAGGGGACAGGGGGTATTCGGGTCACCCCTCCACTTT.

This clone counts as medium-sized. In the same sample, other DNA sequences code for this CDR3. DNA for the CDR3: TGTGCCTGGAGTGGGATCAGCACAGATACGCAGTATTTT. Translation gives CAWSGISTDTQYF. The chain combines TRBV30 with TRBJ2-3; D gene ambiguous. This CDR3 spans 13 amino acids. The V and J ends lost 1 base and 0 bases respectively, with 5 bases between them. CDR1 and CDR2 from the germline V gene are GTSNPN and SVGIG (reference sequence). Based on the CDR3 plus reference TRBV30 and TRBJ2-3, the full variable domain is SQTIHQWPATLVQPVGSPLSLECTVEGTSNPNLYWYRQAAGRGLQLLFYSVGIGQISSEVPQNLSASRPQDRQFILSSKKLLLSDSGFYLCAWSGISTDTQYFGPGTRLTVL.

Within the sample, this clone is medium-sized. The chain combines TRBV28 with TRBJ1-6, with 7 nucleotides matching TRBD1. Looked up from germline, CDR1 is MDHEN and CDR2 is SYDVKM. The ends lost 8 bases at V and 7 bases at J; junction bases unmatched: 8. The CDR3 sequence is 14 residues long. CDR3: CASSTTGRNSPLHF. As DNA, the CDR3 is TGTGCCAGCTCTACGACAGGGCGGAATTCACCCCTCCACTTT.

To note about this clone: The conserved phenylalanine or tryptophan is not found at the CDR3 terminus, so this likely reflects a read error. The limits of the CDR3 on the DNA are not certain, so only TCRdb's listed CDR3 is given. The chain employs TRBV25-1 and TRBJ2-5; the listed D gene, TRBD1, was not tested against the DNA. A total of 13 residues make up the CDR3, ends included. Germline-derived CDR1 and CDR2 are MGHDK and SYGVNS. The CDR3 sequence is CASSRGVLETQLL.

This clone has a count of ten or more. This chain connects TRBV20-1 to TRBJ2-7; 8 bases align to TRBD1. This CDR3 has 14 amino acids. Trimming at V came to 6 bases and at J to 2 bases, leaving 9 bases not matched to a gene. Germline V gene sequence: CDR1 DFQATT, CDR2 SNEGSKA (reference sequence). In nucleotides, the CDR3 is TGCAGTGCCGGCACAGGGGGTGAACCCTACGAGCAGTACTTC. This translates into CSAGTGGEPYEQYF.

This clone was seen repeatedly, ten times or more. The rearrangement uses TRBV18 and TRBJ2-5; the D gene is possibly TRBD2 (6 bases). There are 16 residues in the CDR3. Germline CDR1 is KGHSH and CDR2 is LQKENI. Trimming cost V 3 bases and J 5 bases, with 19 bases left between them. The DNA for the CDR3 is TGTGCCAGCTCACCCCCGAGTGCGGGAAGGGGTGAGACCCAGTACTTC. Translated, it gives CASSPPSAGRGETQYF. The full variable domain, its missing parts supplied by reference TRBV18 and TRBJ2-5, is NAGVMQNPRHLVRRRGQEARLRCSPMKGHSHVYWYRQLPEEGLKFMVYLQKENIIDESGMPKERFSAEFPKEGPSILRIQQVVRGDSAAYFCASSPPSAGRGETQYFGPGTRLLVL.

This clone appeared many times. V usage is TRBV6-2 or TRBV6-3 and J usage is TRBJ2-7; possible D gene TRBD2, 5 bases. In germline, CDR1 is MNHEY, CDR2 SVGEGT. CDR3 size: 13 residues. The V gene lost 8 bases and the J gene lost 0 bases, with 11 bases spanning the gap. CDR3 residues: CASRGSSSYEQYF. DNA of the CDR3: TGTGCCAGCCGAGGGAGTAGCTCCTACGAGCAGTACTTC.

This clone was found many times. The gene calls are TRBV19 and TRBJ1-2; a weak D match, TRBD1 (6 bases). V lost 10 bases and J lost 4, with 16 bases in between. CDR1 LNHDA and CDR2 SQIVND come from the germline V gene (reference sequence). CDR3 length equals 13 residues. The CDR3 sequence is CAIRQGGGYGYTF. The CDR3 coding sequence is TGTGCCATCCGGCAGGGAGGGGGCTATGGCTACACCTTC.

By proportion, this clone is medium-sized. CDR3 in DNA: TGCGCCAGCAGCCATATCGTAGGACAGGGCGTTTACGAGCAGTACTTC. Translation gives CASSHIVGQGVYEQYF. The gene calls are TRBV4-1 and TRBJ2-7; 8 nucleotides align to TRBD1. Per the germline V gene, CDR1 is MGHRA and CDR2 is YSYEKL. CDR3 length: 16 amino acids. The V and J ends lost 3 bases and 4 bases, in that order; junction bases with no gene match: 11.

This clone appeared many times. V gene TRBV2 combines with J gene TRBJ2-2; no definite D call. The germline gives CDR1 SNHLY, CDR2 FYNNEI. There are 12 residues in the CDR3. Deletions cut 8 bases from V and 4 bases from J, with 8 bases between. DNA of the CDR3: TGTGCCAGCTGCCCTACCACCGGGGAGCTGTTTTTT. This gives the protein CASCPTTGELFF. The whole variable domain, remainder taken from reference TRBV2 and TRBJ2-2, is EPEVTQTPSHQVTQMGQEVILRCVPISNHLYFYWYRQILGQKVEFLVSFYNNEISEKSEIFDDQFSVERPDGSNFTLKIRSTKLEDSAMYFCASCPTTGELFFGEGSRLTVL.

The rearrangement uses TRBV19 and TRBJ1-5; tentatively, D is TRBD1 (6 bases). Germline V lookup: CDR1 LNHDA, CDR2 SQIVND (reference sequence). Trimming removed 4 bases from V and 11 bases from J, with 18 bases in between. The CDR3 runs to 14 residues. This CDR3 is CASSTWGGSQTQHF. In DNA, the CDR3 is TGTGCCAGTAGTACCTGGGGGGGCAGCCAGACCCAGCATTTT.

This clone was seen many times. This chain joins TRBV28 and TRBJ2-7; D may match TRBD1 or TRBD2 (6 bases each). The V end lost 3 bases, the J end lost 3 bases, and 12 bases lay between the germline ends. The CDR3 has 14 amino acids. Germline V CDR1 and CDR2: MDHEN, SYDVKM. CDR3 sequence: CASSFQRGVYEQYF. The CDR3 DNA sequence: TGTGCCAGCAGTTTCCAGAGGGGGGTCTACGAGCAGTACTTC. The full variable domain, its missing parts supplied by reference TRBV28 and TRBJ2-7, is DVKVTQSSRYLVKRTGEKVFLECVQDMDHENMFWYRQDPGLGLRLIYFSYDVKMKEKGDIPEGYSVSREKKERFSLILESASTNQTSMYLCASSFQRGVYEQYFGPGTRLTVT.

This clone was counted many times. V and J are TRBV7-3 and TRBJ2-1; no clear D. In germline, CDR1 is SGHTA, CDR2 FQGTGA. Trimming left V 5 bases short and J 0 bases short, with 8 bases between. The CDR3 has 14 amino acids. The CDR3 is CASSQDSSYNEQFF. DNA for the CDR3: TGTGCCAGCAGCCAAGACTCCTCCTACAATGAGCAGTTCTTC.

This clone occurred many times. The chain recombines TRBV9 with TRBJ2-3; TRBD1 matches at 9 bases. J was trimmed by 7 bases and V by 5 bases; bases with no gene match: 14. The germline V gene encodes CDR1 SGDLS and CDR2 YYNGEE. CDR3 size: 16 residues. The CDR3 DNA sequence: TGTGCCAGCAGTGAGGAGGACAGGGGATCTGTAAATACGCAGTATTTT. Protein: CASSEEDRGSVNTQYF.

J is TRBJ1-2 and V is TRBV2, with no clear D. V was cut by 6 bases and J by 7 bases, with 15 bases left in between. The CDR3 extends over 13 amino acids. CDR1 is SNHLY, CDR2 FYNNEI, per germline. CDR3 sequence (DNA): TGTGCCAGCAGCGTGTGGCCCGCGAGTGGCTACACCTTC. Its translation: CASSVWPASGYTF.

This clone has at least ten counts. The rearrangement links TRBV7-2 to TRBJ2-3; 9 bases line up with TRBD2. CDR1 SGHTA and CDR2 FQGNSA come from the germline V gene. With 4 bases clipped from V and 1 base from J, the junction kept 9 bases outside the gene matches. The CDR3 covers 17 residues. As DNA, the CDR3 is TGTGCCAGCAGCTACCCACTTAGCGGGAGTGGCACAGATACGCAGTATTTT. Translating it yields CASSYPLSGSGTDTQYF.

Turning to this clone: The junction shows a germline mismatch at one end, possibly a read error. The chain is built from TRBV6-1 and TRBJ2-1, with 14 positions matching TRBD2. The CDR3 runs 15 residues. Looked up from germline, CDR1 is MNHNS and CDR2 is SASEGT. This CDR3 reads CASSVGTSGSDEQFF. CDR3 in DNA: TGTGCCAGCAGTGTTGGGACTAGCGGGAGCGATGAGCAGTTCTTT.

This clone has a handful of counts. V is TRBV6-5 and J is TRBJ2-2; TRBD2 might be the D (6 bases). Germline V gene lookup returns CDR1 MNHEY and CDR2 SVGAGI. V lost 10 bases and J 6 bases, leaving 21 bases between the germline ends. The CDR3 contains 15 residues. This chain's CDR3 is CATTRVFCGAGELFF. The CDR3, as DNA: TGTGCCACCACCCGTGTTTTTTGCGGGGCCGGGGAGCTGTTTTTT.